A selection of T cell receptor beta chains follows, all from one sample in a study of cytomegalovirus exposure and HLA in healthy donors. The assay was immunoSEQ multiplex PCR, and TCRdb's table has in-frame clones only and misses some. Of over 70,000 clones in the sample, around two thirds were seen once. Sequencing was done on a sample of PBMCs. Receptors were obtained from a human donor in good health. CDR3s include the opening cysteine and the closing phenylalanine or tryptophan. The order of the fields is D gene, clone size, J gene, V gene, CDR3 DNA, CDR3 protein. The D gene is left open where the match is weak. Clone size is given for some rows only: seen once, a few or many times, or a class if the clone is expanded.

NA | NA | TRBJ2-3 | TRBV5-4 | TGTGCCAGCAGCTTCGATAGACAGAATACGCAGTATTTT | CASSFDRQNTQYF
NA | NA | TRBJ2-5 | TRBV28 | TGTGCCAGCAGTTTCCCGGGCCCAGCGGGTGAGACCCAGTACTTC | CASSFPGPAGETQYF
NA | NA | TRBJ2-3 | TRBV9 | TGTGCCAGCAGCTCGGCAGATACGCAGTATTTT | CASSSADTQYF
TRBD1 | NA | TRBJ2-1 | TRBV4-2 | TGTGCCAGCAGCCAAGACGGAGACAGGGGAGAAGGTGAGCAGTTCTTC | CASSQDGDRGEGEQFF
TRBD2 | NA | TRBJ2-2 | TRBV7-9 | TGTGCCAGCAGCTTATTCGGTCTAGCGGGAGCAAGGGCCGGGGAGCTGTTTTTT | CASSLFGLAGARAGELFF
NA | NA | TRBJ2-5 | TRBV7-8 | TGTGCCAGCAGCTTCCGACTGCAAGAGACCCAGTACTTC | CASSFRLQETQYF
TRBD1 | NA | TRBJ1-1 | TRBV11-2 | TGTGCCAGCAGCCCCGACAGGGTGAACACTGAAGCTTTCTTT | CASSPDRVNTEAFF
TRBD1 | NA | TRBJ2-1 | TRBV5-6 | TGTGCCAGCAGCTGGACCCAGGGGGAACAGTCCTACAATGAGCAGTTCTTC | CASSWTQGEQSYNEQFF
NA | NA | TRBJ1-5 | TRBV4-2 | TGTGCCAGCAGCCAAGAATCTTATAGTCAGCCCCAGCATTTT | CASSQESYSQPQHF
TRBD1 | few | TRBJ1-1 | TRBV5-6 | TGTGCCAGCAGCTCAAACATCAGGGGGCGAACTGAAGCTTTCTTT | CASSSNIRGRTEAFF
TRBD1 | NA | TRBJ2-1 | TRBV12-5 | TGTGCTAGTGGGCCCCCAACAGGGGTCTCCTACAATGAGCAGTTCTTC | CASGPPTGVSYNEQFF
NA | few | TRBJ2-7 | TRBV13 | TGTGCCAGCAGCATCCGGCGGGGATACGAGCAGTACTTC | CASSIRRGYEQYF
NA | NA | TRBJ1-2 | TRBV11-2 | TGTGCCAGCAGCTTAGGGCAGGGAAGTGGCTACACCTTC | CASSLGQGSGYTF
TRBD1 | NA | TRBJ1-5 | TRBV5-1 | TGCGCCAGCAGCGTAGGGACAGCCCCCAATCAGCCCCAGCATTTT | CASSVGTAPNQPQHF
NA | NA | TRBJ2-1 | TRBV5-1 | TGCGCCAGCAGCTCGGGAGAGAGGTACAATGAGCAGTTCTTC | CASSSGERYNEQFF
TRBD1 | NA | TRBJ1-4 | TRBV5-4 | TGTGCCAGCAGCGAAAGATTGGACAGGAAGAATGAAAAACTGTTTTTT | CASSERLDRKNEKLFF
NA | NA | TRBJ2-4 | TRBV6-4 | TGTGCCAGCAGTGACTCAGGGGAATCCAACATTCAGTACTTC | CASSDSGESNIQYF
NA | NA | TRBJ2-5 | TRBV5-4 | TGTGCCAGCAGCTTGTTGGGGTCGGCCGGAACTAAAAGCGGTGAGACCCAGTACTTC | CASSLLGSAGTKSGETQYF
TRBD2 | NA | TRBJ2-1 | TRBV19 | TGTGCCAGTAGCCCCACTAGCGGACACAATGAGCAGTTCTTC | CASSPTSGHNEQFF
TRBD1 | NA | TRBJ2-1 | TRBV5-6 | TGTGCCAGCAGTCCGGGACAGGGGCTCTCCTACAATGAGCAGTTCTTC | CASSPGQGLSYNEQFF
NA | NA | TRBJ2-1 | TRBV29-1 | TGCAGCTTTTGGTCAGGGTACAATGAGCAGTTCTTC | CSFWSGYNEQFF
TRBD1 | NA | TRBJ1-1 | TRBV28 | TGTGCCAGCATCAACGAGGGACAGGGGAGCTTGAACACTGAAGCTTTCTTT | CASINEGQGSLNTEAFF
NA | NA | TRBJ2-3 | TRBV5-1 | TGCGCCAGCAGTCTGCAGGGATCGACAGATACGCAGTATTTT | CASSLQGSTDTQYF
NA | NA | TRBJ2-1 | TRBV7-9 | TGTGCCAGCAGCTTAGTAAACAGCCGTAATGAGCAGTTCTTC | CASSLVNSRNEQFF
TRBD2 | NA | TRBJ2-2 | TRBV5-4 | TGTGCCAGCAGCTTGGTTAGCGGGAGGCCGGGGACCGGGGAGCTGTTTTTT | CASSLVSGRPGTGELFF
TRBD2 | NA | TRBJ2-1 | TRBV7-3 | TGTGCCAGCAGCCAAGGACTAGCGGGACAATACAATGAGCAGTTCTTC | CASSQGLAGQYNEQFF
NA | NA | TRBJ1-1 | TRBV15 | TGTGCCACCGCAGAGAACACTGAAGCTTTCTTT | CATAENTEAFF
TRBD2 | NA | TRBJ2-3 | TRBV19 | TGTGCCAGTAGATTTAGCGGGCCCCACACAGATACGCAGTATTTT | CASRFSGPHTDTQYF
NA | NA | TRBJ2-7 | TRBV7-3 | TGTGCCAGCAGCCCCCGACAGGCCCCCGTGTACGAGCAGTACTTC | CASSPRQAPVYEQYF
TRBD2 | NA | TRBJ2-1 | TRBV6-5 | TGTGCCAGCAGTCGGACTAGCGGGGTTTACAATGAGCAGTTCTTC | CASSRTSGVYNEQFF
TRBD1 | few | TRBJ2-3 | TRBV28 | TGTGCCAGCAGTTTAAGAGGGACAGTTCTAGATACGCAGTATTTT | CASSLRGTVLDTQYF
TRBD1 | NA | TRBJ2-7 | TRBV10-3 | TGTGCCATCAGTGAAATTACCCCCAGGGGGAAGTTTCACTACGAGCAGTACTTC | CAISEITPRGKFHYEQYF
NA | NA | TRBJ2-7 | TRBV7-2 | TGTGCCAGCAGCTTGAGACTTGCTGAGCAGTACTTC | CASSLRLAEQYF